This TCR beta chain was observed in a study of shared clonotypes between healthy human individuals (TCRdb year 2020). Study-level background: The cohort comprised a couple of women and three men aged 18 to 49 years. For each donor, CD4 naive and CD4 memory were each given three plates, CD8 naive was given two plates, and CD8 memory was given one plate. To estimate repertoire size and how much clonotype sharing occurs between individuals, the study deeply sequenced the blood TCR repertoires of 5 or 6 healthy adults. Libraries were prepared and TCR repertoires were sequenced by different laboratories using diverse techniques, in order to increase sequencing depth and limit assay-specific biases. Each donor's leukapheresis produced roughly between roughly 0.94 and 9.5 billion PBMCs.

Remarks on this clone: Its antigen specificity is not known. No per-base quality is available; no much larger clone lies one base away.

On the study overall, not on this receptor specifically: Sharing across several donors was observed for roughly 5% of naive CD4, less than 4% of naive CD8, about 2.3% of memory CD4, and over 0.3% of memory CD8 clonotypes. The genetic and exposure-history diversity represented was limited by the small number of donors. Incomplete sequencing was indicated by rarefaction of sorted-subset datasets, despite the large sequencing depth. Compared with non-shared clonotypes, the clonotypes found in all four sorted-subset donors had higher generation probabilities. Sampling was restricted to blood, and TCR repertoires in tissue are likely to differ from TCR repertoires in blood. Estimated clonotype richness was generally larger for naive than for memory subsets. Based on pairwise subsampling, the degree of clonotype sharing among donors was expected to be affected by sequencing depth.

Using the deep immunoSEQ assay, multiplex PCR amplified TCR CDR3 regions from genomic DNA. Extracted genomic DNA from each cell subset was distributed evenly across all wells of several immunoSEQ 96-well plates, and each plate was treated as a replicate. For sorted subsets, roughly 200 ng of genomic DNA, equivalent to roughly 30,000 T cell genomes, went into each replicate PCR. Purified libraries were measured with a Qubit 3.0 fluorometer, size-checked on a Bioanalyzer 2100, and measured again with the KAPA Library Quantification kit. Each immunoSEQ 96-well plate was sequenced on its own single-read 150-cycle Illumina NextSeq 550 flow cell. In the original analysis: Because only junctional sequences without quality scores were contained in the immunoSEQ output, filtering matching that applied to full-length reads could not be performed. Sequences were annotated with PyIR, a Python wrapper for IgBLAST v1.9, and V/J genes and CDR3 were assigned using IMGT germline references. Reads with weak V/J assignments (E-value above 1e-6), missing CDR3, stop codons, out-of-frame junctions, or ambiguous translated residues were removed. A V3J clonotype was defined by an identical inferred V gene, J gene, and CDR3 amino acid sequence. The percentage overlap between two repertoires was calculated by dividing the number of shared unique clonotypes by the size of the smaller repertoire. RTK rarefaction, the Chao1 estimator, and Recon v2.1 estimates of unobserved clonotypes were used to assess repertoire richness. Generation probabilities for all TCRbeta clonotypes obtained by the gDNA method from several donors were computed using OLGA. TCRdb retrieved this table from immuneACCESS and kept in-frame rearrangements only. Not all clones are present; in checked studies, unresolved V genes account for under half, and no reason is known for the remainder. V, J and clone size are taken as reported in that table, and D and trimming were inferred from the DNA itself. In this sample the table shows roughly 2.5 million clones, 85% to 95% of which occur a single time. In total, the top ten clones hold roughly 0.13% of the sample.

Healthy HIV-negative adults with no recently reported acute infections or vaccinations were included as donors. Every donor was a Caucasian adult living in Nashville, Tennessee, USA. CD4+ T cells were enriched by magnetic negative selection; naive cells were then positively selected on CD45RA, and the negative fraction formed the memory subset. Blood was collected by leukapheresis, and PBMCs were isolated by Ficoll-Histopaque density gradient centrifugation and then cryopreserved in liquid nitrogen vapor phase. Analytical flow cytometry was used to check the purity and quantity of each magnetically sorted T cell population. From each sorted fraction, genomic DNA was isolated and quantified by UV absorbance on a Nanodrop 2000c. Trimming takes 2 bases from V and 1 base from J, and the germline ends sit 8 bases apart. CDR1 is given as SGHAT and CDR2 as FQNNGV, both from the germline V gene. The cysteine opens and the phenylalanine closes a CDR3 of 14 amino acids. Of all the DNA, just the CDR3 is kept, 42 bases in frame from base 1.

Sequencing was done on a sample of naive CD4+ T cells sorted from blood. Reading the label with the study, this specimen's cell subset or site is: CD45RA+ positively selected. This chain joins TRBV11-2 to TRBJ1-1; TRBD1 is possibly the D segment (5 matching bases). This clonotype was obtained from a man in his late teens or twenties in good health. CDR3 reads: CASSLRGSNTEAFF. The DNA reads TGTGCCAGCAGCTTAAGGGGCTCGAACACTGAAGCTTTCTTT.